Shown below are 22 T cell receptor beta chains from a single sample sequenced in a study of T cell repertoires in cytomegalovirus infection (dated 2019 in TCRdb). The treatment or condition label of this sample denotes: in vitro stimulation with specific CMV peptide epitopes to enrich CMV-specific T cells. Sequencing took place on an Illumina HiSeq 1500. In-frame beta chains were kept once TCRdb had trimmed the public reads at Q25 with fastp and called clones with MiXCR. Here each entry gathers all rows of one CDR3 protein and keeps the most common genes and DNA. The sample contains some 500,000 distinct CDR3 sequences, approximately 40% of them found a single time. 48% of the sample is held by the ten biggest clonotypes. No antigen is known for these receptors. The source material was cultured PBMCs, sampled from culture after CMV antigen stimulation. The receptors derive from a human donor in good health (CMV status not recorded). Some clones in this sample may be carry-over from other donors' samples.

This clonotype was seen many times. V is TRBV7-2 and J is TRBJ2-1, with D tentatively TRBD1 (8 bases). Germline V lookup: CDR1 SGHTA, CDR2 FQGNSA. V dropped 2 bases and J dropped 4 bases, with 12 bases sitting between them. The CDR3 loop spans 15 amino acids. The CDR3 DNA is TGTGCCAGCAGCTTAACAGGGGGAGGGTACAATGAGCAGTTCTTC. Protein product: CASSLTGGGYNEQFF.

The chain combines TRBV7-6 with TRBJ2-5; no clear D gene. This CDR3 is 10 amino acids long. The germline CDR1 and CDR2 sequences are SGHVS and FNYEAQ. With 10 bases removed from V and 4 bases from J, the gap between germline ends came to 7 bases. The CDR3 sequence is CATMGETQYF. The CDR3, as DNA: TGTGCCACCATGGGAGAGACCCAGTACTTC.

This rearrangement joins TRBV28 to TRBJ2-7; D may be TRBD1 or TRBD2 (6 bases each). The length of the CDR3 is 17 residues. Germline values: CDR1 MDHEN, CDR2 SYDVKM. The ends were cut back, 2 bases at V and 0 bases at J, with 17 bases in the middle. CDR3 amino acids: CASSLKGGDTLSYEQYF. Here the CDR3 DNA reads TGTGCCAGCAGTTTAAAAGGCGGGGACACCCTCTCCTACGAGCAGTACTTC.

In this sample, this clonotype turned up a few times. This sequence joins TRBV7-8 and TRBJ2-5; TRBD2 matches 9 bases. Germline V gene sequence: CDR1 SGHVS, CDR2 FQNEAQ. There are 16 residues in the CDR3. V lost 3 bases, J lost 5 bases, and 10 bases stayed unmatched. The CDR3: CASSFAAGGFDETQYF. The CDR3 DNA reads as TGTGCCAGCAGCTTCGCAGCGGGGGGATTTGATGAGACCCAGTACTTC.

This clonotype has a handful of counts. The V and J genes are TRBV4-2 and TRBJ2-1, with D perhaps matching TRBD2 (7 bases). The CDR3 is 16 residues long. Between the trimmed V and J ends, which lost 4 bases and 2 bases, there was a span of 15 bases. From germline, CDR1 is LGHNA and CDR2 YNFKEQ. In DNA, the CDR3 is TGTGCCAGCAGCCCCTGGGGGGGACAAGCCTACAATGAGCAGTTCTTC. Encoded protein: CASSPWGGQAYNEQFF.

The CDR3 loop reads CASSWRYQETQYF. In DNA, the CDR3 is TGTGCCAGCAGCTGGAGGTACCAAGAGACCCAGTACTTC. V and J are TRBV7-2 and TRBJ2-5; tentative D call: TRBD2 (5 bases). Trimming removed 4 bases at V and 0 bases at J, with 6 bases between. CDR3 size: 13 residues. Germline values: CDR1 SGHTA, CDR2 FQGNSA.

The V gene is TRBV7-1, the J gene TRBJ1-5; D ambiguous. TRBV7-1 has ORF status, its function being uncertain. The V end lost 5 bases, the J end lost 6 bases, and 17 bases lay between the germline ends. This CDR3 contains 15 residues. The CDR3 here is CASSPTSGGGQPQHF. As DNA, the CDR3 is TGTGCCAGCAGCCCGACGTCGGGAGGAGGTCAGCCCCAGCATTTT.

Here the CDR3 DNA reads TGTGCCAGCAGCTCCTGGACAACACAAGAGACCCAGTACTTC. It translates to CASSSWTTQETQYF. The chain recombines TRBV7-2 with TRBJ2-5; D perhaps matches TRBD1 (5 bases). The CDR3 totals 14 residues. V was trimmed by 4 bases and J by 2 bases, leaving 11 bases between them. The germline V gene has CDR1 SGHTA and CDR2 FQGNSA.

The chain links TRBV19 to TRBJ1-5; D not certain. V lost 7 bases and J 7 bases, leaving 17 bases between the germline ends. Germline CDR1 is LNHDA and CDR2 is SQIVND (reference sequence). The CDR3 totals 14 residues. The CDR3 coding sequence is TGTGCCAGTAACCTTGGCGCTGCGGGGCAGCCCCAGCATTTT. Translated, it gives CASNLGAAGQPQHF. Full variable domain (rest looked up from reference TRBV19 and TRBJ1-5): DGGITQSPKYLFRKEGQNVTLSCEQNLNHDAMYWYRQDPGQGLRLIYYSQIVNDFQKGDIAEGYSVSREKKESFPLTVTSAQKNPTAFYLCASNLGAAGQPQHFGDGTRLSIL.

The chain links TRBV28 to TRBJ1-6, with 9 positions matching TRBD1. The ends lost 6 bases at V and 8 bases at J; junction bases unmatched: 8. Germline lookup yields CDR1 MDHEN and CDR2 SYDVKM. CDR3 size: 15 residues. The CDR3 here is CASRARDRVHSPLHF. CDR3 in DNA: TGTGCCAGCAGGGCCAGGGACAGGGTGCATTCACCCCTCCACTTT.

V is TRBV29-1 and J is TRBJ1-1; perhaps TRBD1 as D (5 bases). Looked up from germline, CDR1 is SQVTM and CDR2 is ANQGSEA. This CDR3 has 15 residues. V lost 7 bases to trimming and J lost 1 base, with 19 bases between them. CDR3 bases: TGCAGCGCACCTCCTCAGGGCAGGACGAACACTGAAGCTTTCTTT. It translates to CSAPPQGRTNTEAFF. Based on the CDR3 plus reference TRBV29-1 and TRBJ1-1, the full variable domain is SAVISQKPSRDICQRGTSLTIQCQVDSQVTMMFWYRQQPGQSLTLIATANQGSEATYESGFVIDKFPISRPNLTFSTLTVSNMSPEDSSIYLCSAPPQGRTNTEAFFGQGTRLTVV.

This clonotype was found a few times. The chain has TRBV7-6 and TRBJ2-1, with 7 bases that match TRBD2. The germline gives CDR1 SGHVS, CDR2 FNYEAQ. There are 16 residues in the CDR3. V shed 1 base, J shed 2 bases, and the junction held 5 bases outside the gene matches. The CDR3 region has the DNA TGTGCCAGCAGCTTAGGTTGGGGAGGGCCCTACAATGAGCAGTTCTTC. Translation gives CASSLGWGGPYNEQFF.

Points on this clonotype: A much larger clone lies a single base off, so this may be a read error. The rearrangement uses TRBV20-1 and TRBJ2-7, with D perhaps TRBD2 (6 bases). CDR1 is DFQATT, CDR2 SNEGSKA, per germline (reference sequence). The V end was cut by 0 bases, the J end by 6 bases, with 12 bases between. The CDR3 runs to 13 residues. The CDR3 bases are TGCAGTGCTAGAGATCTGCGGGGTATCGAGCAGTACTTC. Protein product: CSARDLRGIEQYF.

The chain recombines TRBV7-6 with TRBJ1-4, with D uncertain. Germline assignment: CDR1 SGHVS and CDR2 FNYEAQ. The V and J ends lost 1 base and 11 bases respectively, with 11 bases between them. This CDR3 region has 13 residues. The DNA of the CDR3 is TGTGCCAGCAGCTTAGATGCCGGGAGGAAACTGTTTTTT. This encodes CASSLDAGRKLFF. The whole variable domain, remainder taken from reference TRBV7-6 and TRBJ1-4, is GAGVSQSPRYKVTKRGQDVALRCDPISGHVSLYWYRQALGQGPEFLTYFNYEAQQDKSGLPNDRFSAERPEGSISTLTIQRTEQRDSAMYRCASSLDAGRKLFFGSGTQLSVL.

This clonotype came up a few times. This sequence joins TRBV7-2 and TRBJ2-5; 11 bases fit TRBD2. The CDR3 runs to 14 residues. J was trimmed by 5 bases and V by 3 bases; bases with no gene match: 2. CDR1 SGHTA and CDR2 FQGNSA come from the germline V gene. DNA of the CDR3: TGTGCCAGCAGCTTTTCTAGCGGGGGGGAGACCCAGTACTTC. It codes for CASSFSSGGETQYF.

This chain uses TRBV6-1 with TRBJ2-7; 10 bases fit TRBD2. Trimming at V came to 6 bases and at J to 4 bases, leaving 6 bases not matched to a gene. This CDR3 region has 14 residues. Germline V lookup: CDR1 MNHNS, CDR2 SASEGT. The CDR3 reads CASSYLSGRYEQYF. The CDR3 DNA reads TGTGCCAGCAGCTATCTTAGCGGGAGGTACGAGCAGTACTTC.

This clonotype showed up just a few times. The V gene is TRBV7-8, the J gene TRBJ1-1, with D perhaps TRBD1 (5 bases). V was clipped by 2 bases and J by 1 base, with 35 bases between them. The CDR3 consists of 23 residues. Germline V gene data show CDR1 as SGHVS and CDR2 as FQNEAQ. CDR3 in DNA: TGTGCCAGCAGCTTAAACCCCGCCGGGACCGTCGAGGTGACAGTCTCGAGGAACACTGAAGCTTTCTTT. Its translation: CASSLNPAGTVEVTVSRNTEAFF.

This clonotype occurred once. The V call is TRBV7-2, the J call TRBJ2-3; 12 bases align to TRBD2. V lost 2 bases, J lost 2 bases, and 8 bases stayed unmatched. The CDR3 contains 18 residues. In germline, CDR1 is SGHTA, CDR2 FQGNSA. CDR3 sequence (DNA): TGTGCCAGCAGCTTAACTGGGCTAGCGGGGGGGCTCACAGATACGCAGTATTTT. Its translation is CASSLTGLAGGLTDTQYF.

The chain has TRBV7-2 and TRBJ2-2; D gene uncertain. The germline gives CDR1 SGHTA, CDR2 FQGNSA. The CDR3 extends over 15 amino acids. Deletions cut 4 bases from V and 4 bases from J, with 13 bases between. CDR3 protein: CASSSKAWATGELFF. For the CDR3, the DNA is TGTGCCAGCAGCTCGAAGGCGTGGGCCACCGGGGAGCTGTTTTTT. Together with reference TRBV7-2 and TRBJ2-2, the CDR3 gives the full variable domain: GAGVSQSPSNKVTEKGKDVELRCDPISGHTALYWYRQSLGQGLEFLIYFQGNSAPDKSGLPSDRFSAERTGGSVSTLTIQRTQQEDSAVYLCASSSKAWATGELFFGEGSRLTVL.

This clonotype was observed a handful of times. The chain employs TRBV7-2 and TRBJ2-7; 7 nucleotides match TRBD1. Germline trimming cut 2 bases from V and 1 base from J; bases unmatched to any gene: 5. CDR1 and CDR2 (germline): SGHTA, FQGNSA. This CDR3 spans 15 amino acids. In nucleotides, the CDR3 is TGTGCCAGCAGCTTAATCCCGGGACAGTCCTACGAGCAGTACTTC. Amino acid sequence: CASSLIPGQSYEQYF.

The V call is TRBV3-1, the J call TRBJ1-4; TRBD1 matches at 10 bases. The germline gives CDR1 LGHDT, CDR2 YNNKEL (reference sequence). This CDR3 has 16 residues. Trimming took 4 bases from V and 7 from J; bases not matched to a gene: 9. CDR3 DNA: TGTGCCAGCAGCCCTTTATCGGGACAGGGGAGTGAAAAACTGTTTTTT. Protein product: CASSPLSGQGSEKLFF.

This clonotype was picked up a small number of times. The rearrangement links TRBV5-5 to TRBJ2-1, with TRBD2 identical over 14 bases. In germline, CDR1 is SGHKS, CDR2 YYEKEE (reference sequence). The trim removed 4 bases at V and 5 bases at J, leaving 11 bases unmatched. The CDR3 runs to 18 residues. CDR3 bases: TGTGCCAGCAGCACAGGACTAGCGGGAGGACCTCTGGACAATGAGCAGTTCTTC. It encodes CASSTGLAGGPLDNEQFF.